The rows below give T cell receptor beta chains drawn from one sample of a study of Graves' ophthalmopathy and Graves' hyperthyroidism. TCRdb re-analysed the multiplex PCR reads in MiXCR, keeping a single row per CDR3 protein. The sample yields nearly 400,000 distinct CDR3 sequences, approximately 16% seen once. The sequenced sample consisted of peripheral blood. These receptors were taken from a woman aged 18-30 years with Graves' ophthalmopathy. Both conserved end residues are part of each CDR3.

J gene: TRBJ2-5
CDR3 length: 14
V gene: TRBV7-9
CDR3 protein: CASRPTSGQETQYF

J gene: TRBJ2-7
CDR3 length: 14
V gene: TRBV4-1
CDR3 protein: CASSQLNGGNEQYF

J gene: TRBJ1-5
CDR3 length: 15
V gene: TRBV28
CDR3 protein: CASSPYGTGTRPQHF

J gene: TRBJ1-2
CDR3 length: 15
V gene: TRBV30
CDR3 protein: CAWSVRQTSSEGYTF

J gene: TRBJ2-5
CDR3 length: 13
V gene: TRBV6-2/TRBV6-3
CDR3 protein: CASSRAGGETQYF

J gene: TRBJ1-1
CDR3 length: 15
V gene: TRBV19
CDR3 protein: CASSMRPVMNTEAFF

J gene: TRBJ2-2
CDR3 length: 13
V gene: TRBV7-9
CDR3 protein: CASTPSGAGELFF

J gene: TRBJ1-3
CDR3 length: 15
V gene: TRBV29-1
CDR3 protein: CSVRSDRLNWNTIYF

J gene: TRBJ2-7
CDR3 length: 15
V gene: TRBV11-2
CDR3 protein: CASSFGPGRSYEQYF

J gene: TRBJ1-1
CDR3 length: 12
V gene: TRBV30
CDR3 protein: CAWSDGAAEAFF

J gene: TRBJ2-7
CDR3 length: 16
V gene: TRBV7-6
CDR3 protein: CASSLVRGTGGYEQYF

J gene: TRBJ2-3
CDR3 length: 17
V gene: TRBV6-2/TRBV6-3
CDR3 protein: CASSYSASGASTDTQYF

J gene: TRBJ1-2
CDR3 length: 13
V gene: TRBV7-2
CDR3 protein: CASSAGTGSGYTF

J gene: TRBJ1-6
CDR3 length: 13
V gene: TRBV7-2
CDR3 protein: CASSLAGISPLHF

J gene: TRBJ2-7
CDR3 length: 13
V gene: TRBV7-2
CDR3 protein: CASSASSSYEQYF

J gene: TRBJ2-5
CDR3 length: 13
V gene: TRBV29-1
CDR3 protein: CSTSTGGGKTQYF

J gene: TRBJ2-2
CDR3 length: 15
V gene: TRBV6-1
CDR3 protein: CASRGWETNTGELFF

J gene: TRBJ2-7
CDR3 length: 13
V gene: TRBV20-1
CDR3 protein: CSARSSSIYEQYF

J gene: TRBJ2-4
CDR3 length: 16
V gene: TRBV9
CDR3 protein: CASSVAPTGAKNIQYF

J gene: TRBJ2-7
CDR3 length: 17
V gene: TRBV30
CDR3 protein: CAWSVRPGDSIAYEQYF

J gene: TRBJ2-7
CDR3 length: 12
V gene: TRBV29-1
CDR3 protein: CSVELRDYEQYF

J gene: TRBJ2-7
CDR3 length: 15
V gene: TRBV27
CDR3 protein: CASSLTGTLSYEQYF

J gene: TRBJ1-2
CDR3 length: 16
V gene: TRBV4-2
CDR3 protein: CASSQDPGQANYGYTF

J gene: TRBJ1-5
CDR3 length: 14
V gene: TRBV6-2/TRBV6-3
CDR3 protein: CASSYHHYNQPQHF

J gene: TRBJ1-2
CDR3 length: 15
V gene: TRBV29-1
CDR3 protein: CSVVPDGDTGYGYTF

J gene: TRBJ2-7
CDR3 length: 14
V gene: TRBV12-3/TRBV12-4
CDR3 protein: CASSPSGLYDEQYF

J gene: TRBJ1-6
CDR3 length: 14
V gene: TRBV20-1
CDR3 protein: CSAVQGENNSPLHF

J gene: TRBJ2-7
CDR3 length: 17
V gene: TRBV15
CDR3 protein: CATALTVGSGMWYEQYF

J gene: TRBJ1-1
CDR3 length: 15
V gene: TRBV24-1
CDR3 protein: CATSVTPQGGTEAFF

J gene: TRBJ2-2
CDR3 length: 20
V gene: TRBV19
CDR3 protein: CASSIEGPQGRTGYAGELFF

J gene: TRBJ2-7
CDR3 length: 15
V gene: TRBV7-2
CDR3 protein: CASSLGSDRPYEQYF

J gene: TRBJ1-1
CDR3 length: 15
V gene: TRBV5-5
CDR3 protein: CASSRGALRNTEAFF

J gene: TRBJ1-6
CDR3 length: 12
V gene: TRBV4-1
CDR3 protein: CASSREPGPLHF

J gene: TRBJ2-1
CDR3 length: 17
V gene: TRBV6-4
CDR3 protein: CASSEFRSAGVYNEQFF

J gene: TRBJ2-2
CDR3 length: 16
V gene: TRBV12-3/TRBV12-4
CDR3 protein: CASSLGGLENTGELFF

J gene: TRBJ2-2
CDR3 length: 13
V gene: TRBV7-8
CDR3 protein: CASSPTWAGELFF

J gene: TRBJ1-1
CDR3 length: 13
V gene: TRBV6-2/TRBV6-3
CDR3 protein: CASSGQVVTEAFF

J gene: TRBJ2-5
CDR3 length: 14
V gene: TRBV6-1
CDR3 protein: CASRLDRAQETQYF

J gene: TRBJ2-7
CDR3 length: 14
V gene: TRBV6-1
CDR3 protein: CASSERGALNEQYF

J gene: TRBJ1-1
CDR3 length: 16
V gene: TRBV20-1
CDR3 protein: CSARDPWGAVNTEAFF

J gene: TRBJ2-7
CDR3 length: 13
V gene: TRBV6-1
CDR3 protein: CASSPGQSYEQYF

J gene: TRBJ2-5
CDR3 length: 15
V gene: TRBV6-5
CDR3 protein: CASSPWGGIGETQYF

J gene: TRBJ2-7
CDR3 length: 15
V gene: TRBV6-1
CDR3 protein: CASSGGTSGVYEQYF

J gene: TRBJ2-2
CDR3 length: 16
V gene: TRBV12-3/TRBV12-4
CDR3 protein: CASSPRDRGLHGELFF

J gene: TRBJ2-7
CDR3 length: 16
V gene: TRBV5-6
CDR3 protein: CASSPYIGDRVDEQYF

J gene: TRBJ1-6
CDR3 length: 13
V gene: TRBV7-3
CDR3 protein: CASSPTRGSPLHF

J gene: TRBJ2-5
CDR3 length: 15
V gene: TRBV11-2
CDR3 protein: CASRQGDLVQETQYF